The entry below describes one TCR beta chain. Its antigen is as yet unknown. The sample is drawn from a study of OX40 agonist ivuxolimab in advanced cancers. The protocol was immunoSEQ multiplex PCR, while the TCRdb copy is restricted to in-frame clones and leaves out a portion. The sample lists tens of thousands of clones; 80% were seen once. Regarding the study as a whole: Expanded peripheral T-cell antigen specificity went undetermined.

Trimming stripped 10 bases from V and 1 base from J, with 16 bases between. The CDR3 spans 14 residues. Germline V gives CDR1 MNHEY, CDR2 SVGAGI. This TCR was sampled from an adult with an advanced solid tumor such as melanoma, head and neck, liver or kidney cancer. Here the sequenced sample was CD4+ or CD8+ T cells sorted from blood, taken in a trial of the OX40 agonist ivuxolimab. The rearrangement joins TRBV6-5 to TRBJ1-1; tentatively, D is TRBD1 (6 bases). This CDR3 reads CATSADRRNTEAFF. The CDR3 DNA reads TGTGCCACCTCGGCCGACAGGAGGAACACTGAAGCTTTCTTT.